The 30 T cell receptor beta chains below were found in one sample sequenced in a study of long-term antiretroviral therapy in people with HIV. Survey-level resolution applied to immunoSEQ assay v3.0. Data came from immunoSEQ multiplex PCR; TCRdb stores just in-frame clones and leaves some out. The repertoire includes tens of thousands of clones, more than 65% of them detected once, and about 5% sits in the top ten. Sequencing used unsorted PBMCs, obtained 1.1 years before starting antiretroviral therapy. These receptors all stem from a woman between 25 and 40 years old with HIV.

The rearrangement joins TRBV7-2 to TRBJ2-7; D uncertain. The CDR3 spans 14 residues. Trimming left V 5 bases short and J 2 bases short, with 13 bases between. Germline CDR1 reads SGHTA; CDR2 reads FQGNSA. The DNA of the CDR3 is TGTGCCAGCAGCCCGAGACGGTATGCCTACGAGCAGTACTTC. It codes for CASSPRRYAYEQYF.

This clone was observed once. J is TRBJ1-1 and V is TRBV11-2; perhaps TRBD1 as D (6 bases). Germline V lookup: CDR1 SGHAT, CDR2 FQNNGV. The CDR3 is 13 amino acids. V gave up 2 bases and J gave up 8 bases, with 12 bases separating them. The CDR3 nucleotides are TGTGCCAGCAGCTTATTGGGGGGCTGGGAAGCTTTCTTT. This translates into CASSLLGGWEAFF.

The genes are TRBV2 and TRBJ2-7, with D tentatively TRBD1 (5 bases). Trimming shortened V by 1 base and J by 3 bases, and 13 bases separated the two germline ends. The germline V gene has CDR1 SNHLY and CDR2 FYNNEI. This CDR3 comprises 15 residues. CDR3 sequence reads: CASSEGGARDYEQYV. The DNA for the CDR3 is TGTGCCAGCAGTGAAGGAGGTGCCAGGGACTACGAGCAGTACGTC.

The rearrangement uses TRBV5-8 and TRBJ2-7; D gene ambiguous. Germline V gene sequence: CDR1 SGHTS, CDR2 YDEGEE. The CDR3 is 12 residues long. The germline V and J ends were trimmed by 0 bases and 6 bases, with 7 bases remaining between them. The CDR3 nucleotides read TGTGCCAGCAGCTTGGGACGGAGCGAGCAGTACGTC. It translates to CASSLGRSEQYV.

The rearrangement uses TRBV11-2 and TRBJ2-5, with TRBD2 matching over 12 bases. The trim removed 1 base at V and 3 bases at J, leaving 0 bases unmatched. Germline CDR1 SGHAT, CDR2 FQNNGV. CDR3 length equals 15 residues. The CDR3 protein is CASSLGTSGEETQYF. The CDR3, as DNA: TGTGCCAGCAGCTTAGGGACTAGCGGGGAAGAGACCCAGTACTTC.

Written as DNA, the CDR3 is TGTGCCAGCAGCTTGAAGGTGGGCAATCAGCCCCAGCATTTT. Residues: CASSLKVGNQPQHF. The gene calls are TRBV5-6 and TRBJ1-5; D not resolved. The germline gives CDR1 SGHDT, CDR2 YYEEEE. The CDR3 is 14 amino acids. Trimming took 1 base from V and 2 from J, leaving 7 bases between them. Complete variable domain (other parts from reference TRBV5-6 and TRBJ1-5): DAGVTQSPTHLIKTRGQQVTLRCSPKSGHDTVSWYQQALGQGPQFIFQYYEEEERQRGNFPDRFSGHQFPNYSSELNVNALLLGDSALYLCASSLKVGNQPQHFGDGTRLSIL.

V usage is TRBV7-7 and J usage is TRBJ2-2, with D perhaps TRBD2 (5 bases). The germline V gene has CDR1 SSHAT and CDR2 FNYEAQ (reference sequence). Trimming pared 5 bases from V and 0 bases from J, leaving 13 bases between. CDR3 length equals 16 residues. CDR3 region: CASSPLAATNTGELFF. The CDR3 DNA is TGTGCCAGCAGCCCCCTAGCAGCTACGAACACCGGGGAGCTGTTTTTT.

The chain couples TRBV28 to TRBJ2-7, with TRBD1 matching over 7 bases. The length of the CDR3 is 15 residues. Trimming removed 2 bases from V and 0 bases from J; junction bases left unmatched: 4. CDR1 is MDHEN and CDR2 is SYDVKM in the germline V gene. The chain's CDR3 is CASSLRGRSSYEQYF. CDR3 DNA sequence: TGTGCCAGCAGTTTAAGGGGGCGGTCCTCCTACGAGCAGTACTTC.

The gene calls are TRBV5-6 and TRBJ1-2; TRBD1 might be the D (5 bases). The CDR3 totals 15 residues. The germline V gene encodes CDR1 SGHDT and CDR2 YYEEEE. V was shortened by 5 bases and J by 6 bases, with 20 bases between the two germline ends. CDR3 loop: CASSSLTGYYDGYTF. The CDR3 region has the DNA TGTGCCAGCAGTTCACTTACAGGTTACTATGATGGCTACACCTTC.

V usage is TRBV10-3 and J usage is TRBJ2-1; D unclear. The CDR3 spans 13 residues. Trimming shortened V by 6 bases and J by 9 bases, and 15 bases separated the two germline ends. The germline V gene has CDR1 ENHRY and CDR2 SYGVKD. CDR3 sequence: CAISPKSGGEQFF. As DNA, the CDR3 is TGTGCCATCAGCCCGAAGTCAGGTGGTGAGCAGTTCTTC.

This sequence joins TRBV7-2 and TRBJ1-2; D ambiguous. The V and J ends lost 1 base and 5 bases respectively, with 8 bases between them. This CDR3 spans 13 amino acids. Germline-derived CDR1 and CDR2 are SGHTA and FQGNSA. CDR3 loop: CASSLERPYGYTF. CDR3 DNA sequence: TGTGCCAGCAGCTTAGAGCGACCTTATGGCTACACCTTC.

The chain uses TRBV15 and TRBJ2-5, with D possibly matching TRBD2 (7 bases). CDR3 size: 14 residues. CDR1 is LNHNV, CDR2 YYDKDF, per germline (reference sequence). Deletions cut 6 bases from V and 5 bases from J, with 16 bases between. CDR3 DNA sequence: TGTGCCACCAGTTTACGGGGAGGGGGGGAGACCCAGTACTTC. As protein: CATSLRGGGETQYF.

This rearrangement joins TRBV5-8 to TRBJ1-5; the D gene is possibly TRBD1 (5 bases). Looked up from germline, CDR1 is SGHTS and CDR2 is YDEGEE. The CDR3 has 14 residues. V dropped 2 bases and J dropped 3 bases, with 9 bases sitting between them. The CDR3 spells CASSFGTTNQPQHF. The CDR3 DNA reads as TGTGCCAGCAGCTTCGGGACTACCAATCAGCCCCAGCATTTT.

This clone appeared once. This chain joins TRBV7-3 and TRBJ1-1; TRBD1 is a possible D gene (5 bases). The CDR3 length is 17 residues. V lost 6 bases, J lost 3 bases, and 23 bases lay in between. Germline lookup yields CDR1 SGHTA and CDR2 FQGTGA. The CDR3 DNA reads as TGTGCCAGCAGGCCAGAGAAGACAGAACGCTGCGACACTGAAGCTTTCTTT. Protein product: CASRPEKTERCDTEAFF.

V and J are TRBV5-4 and TRBJ1-2, with D hard to call. V was cut by 1 base and J by 1 base, with 17 bases left in between. The CDR3 is made up of 17 amino acids. CDR1 SGHNT and CDR2 YYREEE come from the germline V gene (reference sequence). The DNA of the CDR3 is TGTGCCAGCAGCTTGTTTCTTCTCCGAACAGATAACTATGGCTACACCTTC. It specifies CASSLFLLRTDNYGYTF.

This chain links TRBV7-2 with TRBJ1-2, with 8 bases aligning to TRBD1. After removal of 1 base from V and 3 bases from J, the junction contained 10 bases not matched to a gene. CDR3 length: 17 residues. CDR1 is SGHTA and CDR2 is FQGNSA in the germline V gene. CDR3 in DNA: TGTGCCAGCAGCTTAGTCCGGACAGGGTTGTATGACTATGGCTACACCTTC. It is translated as CASSLVRTGLYDYGYTF.

The chain has TRBV25-1 and TRBJ2-7, with D possibly matching TRBD2 (6 bases). This CDR3 spans 13 amino acids. Trimming pared 3 bases from V and 3 bases from J, leaving 9 bases between. Per germline, CDR1 MGHDK and CDR2 SYGVNS. The CDR3: CASSDSGDYEQYF. In DNA, the CDR3 is TGTGCCAGCAGTGACTCGGGGGACTACGAGCAGTACTTC.

The table lists this clone with a count of one. J is TRBJ1-5 and V is TRBV7-2; D ambiguous. The V end lost 2 bases, the J end lost 5 bases, and 10 bases lay between the germline ends. Germline loops: CDR1 SGHTA, CDR2 FQGNSA. The CDR3 totals 14 residues. As DNA, the CDR3 is TGTGCCAGCAGCTTAAAAGCCCGTGATCAGCCCCAGCATTTT. Its translation is CASSLKARDQPQHF.

The genes are TRBV28 and TRBJ2-1; D gene uncertain. The CDR3 sequence is 13 residues long. Germline loops: CDR1 MDHEN, CDR2 SYDVKM. Trimming removed 3 bases at V and 5 bases at J, with 8 bases between. CDR3 DNA: TGTGCCAGCAGTTTTGGCAACGACAATGAGCAGTTCTTC. This translates into CASSFGNDNEQFF.

The J gene is TRBJ2-3, the V gene TRBV5-6; D might be TRBD1 (6 bases). V was trimmed by 2 bases and J by 2 bases, leaving 12 bases between them. The CDR3 has 15 residues. Per germline, CDR1 SGHDT and CDR2 YYEEEE. The DNA of the CDR3 is TGTGCCAGCAGCTTTGGACAGTTACACACAGATACGCAGTATTTT. Translating gives CASSFGQLHTDTQYF.

The V call is TRBV9, the J call TRBJ1-1, with D uncertain. The CDR3 covers 15 residues. Trimming took off 1 base at V and 11 bases at J, with 21 bases between the two ends. Germline V gene data show CDR1 as SGDLS and CDR2 as YYNGEE. As DNA, the CDR3 is TGTGCCAGCAGCGTAAGGTTCTTGGGTGGTTCGGACGCTTTCTTT. Translated, it gives CASSVRFLGGSDAFF.

The chain has TRBV10-1 and TRBJ2-2; D is undetermined. In germline, CDR1 is WNHNN, CDR2 SYGVQD (reference sequence). The V gene lost 0 bases and the J gene lost 0 bases, with 17 bases spanning the gap. The CDR3 loop spans 19 amino acids. In DNA, the CDR3 is TGCGCCAGCAGTGAGTCGAGTTTTCCAGGAGTTACGAACACCGGGGAGCTGTTTTTT. Amino acids: CASSESSFPGVTNTGELFF.

The V call is TRBV5-1, the J call TRBJ2-6; TRBD1 agrees at 8 bases. The germline CDR1 and CDR2 sequences are SGHRS and YFSETQ. V shed 4 bases and J 2 bases; nucleotides not matched to a gene: 14. This CDR3 has 19 residues. CDR3 region: CASSPANRGIIAGANVLTF. In nucleotides, the CDR3 is TGCGCCAGCAGCCCGGCGAACAGGGGGATAATCGCTGGGGCCAACGTCCTGACTTTC.

The rearrangement joins TRBV21-1 to TRBJ2-7. TRBV21-1 counts as a pseudogene. There are 12 residues in the CDR3. This CDR3 is CASSKVWYEQYF. The CDR3 DNA reads TGTGCCAGCAGCAAAGTTTGGTACGAGCAGTACTTC.

V usage is TRBV6-1 and J usage is TRBJ1-2, with 8 positions matching TRBD1. The CDR3 totals 17 residues. Germline V gene data show CDR1 as MNHNS and CDR2 as SASEGT. Trimming took 0 bases from V and 5 from J; bases not matched to a gene: 11. The CDR3 sequence is CASSEAGQGAALYGYTF. CDR3 bases: TGTGCCAGCAGTGAAGCCGGACAGGGAGCAGCCCTATATGGCTACACCTTC.

The genes are TRBV6-5 and TRBJ1-2; D not certain. V was pared by 6 bases and J by 3 bases, with 11 bases between. CDR1 is MNHEY and CDR2 is SVGAGI in the germline V gene. This CDR3 contains 13 residues. As DNA, the CDR3 is TGTGCCAGCAGCCGCCAGCCCGACTATGGCTACACCTTC. This translates into CASSRQPDYGYTF.

Remarks on this clone: Mismatch with germline at one junction end may stem from a read error. The CDR3 sequence: CASSDRLNF. CDR3 nucleotide sequence: TGTGCCAGCAGCGACCGTCTTAATTTT. The J gene is TRBJ2-3, the V gene TRBV9; no clear D. The CDR3 has 9 amino acids. The germline gives CDR1 SGDLS, CDR2 YYNGEE.

The chain couples TRBV7-8 to TRBJ2-5; the match to TRBD2 covers 10 bases. The CDR3 is 17 amino acids. The trim removed 1 base at V and 4 bases at J, leaving 9 bases unmatched. Germline assignment: CDR1 SGHVS and CDR2 FQNEAQ. DNA of the CDR3: TGTGCCAGCAGCTTAGGCATTAAGCGGGGGGGCGGAGAGACCCAGTACTTC. Translation gives CASSLGIKRGGGETQYF.

The sample holds a few counts of this clone. The gene calls are TRBV7-8 and TRBJ2-1, with 8 bases fitting TRBD2. V was pared by 0 bases and J by 9 bases, with 7 bases of the junction left unmatched. CDR3 length equals 15 residues. Germline CDR1 reads SGHVS; CDR2 reads FQNEAQ. The CDR3 bases are TGTGCCAGCAGCTTAGCGGCCGGAGCGGGGGCTGAGCAGTTCTTC. This codes for CASSLAAGAGAEQFF.

This chain connects TRBV30 to TRBJ2-7; the D gene is possibly TRBD2 (6 bases). The V and J ends lost 3 bases and 0 bases respectively, with 12 bases between them. Looked up from germline, CDR1 is GTSNPN and CDR2 is SVGIG (reference sequence). CDR3 length equals 14 residues. The CDR3 region is CAWSPRGTSYEQYV. The DNA for the CDR3 is TGTGCCTGGAGCCCTCGGGGGACCTCCTACGAGCAGTACGTC.